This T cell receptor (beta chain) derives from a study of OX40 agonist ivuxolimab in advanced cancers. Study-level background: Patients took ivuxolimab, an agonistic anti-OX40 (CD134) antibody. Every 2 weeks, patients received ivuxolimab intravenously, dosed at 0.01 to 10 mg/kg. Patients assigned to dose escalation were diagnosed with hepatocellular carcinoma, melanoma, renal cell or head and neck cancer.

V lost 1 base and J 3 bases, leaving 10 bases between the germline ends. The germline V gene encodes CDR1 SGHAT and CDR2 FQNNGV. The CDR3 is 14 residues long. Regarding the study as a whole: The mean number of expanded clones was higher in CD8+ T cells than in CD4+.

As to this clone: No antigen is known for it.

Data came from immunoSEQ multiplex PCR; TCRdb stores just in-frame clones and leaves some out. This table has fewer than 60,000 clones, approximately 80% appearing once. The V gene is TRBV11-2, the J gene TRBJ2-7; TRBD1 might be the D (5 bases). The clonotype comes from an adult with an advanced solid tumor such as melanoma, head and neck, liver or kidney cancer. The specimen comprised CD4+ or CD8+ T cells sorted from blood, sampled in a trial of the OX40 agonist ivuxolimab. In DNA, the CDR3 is TGTGCCAGCAGCTTAGTCCAGGGTCGCTACGAGCAGTACTTC. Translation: CASSLVQGRYEQYF.